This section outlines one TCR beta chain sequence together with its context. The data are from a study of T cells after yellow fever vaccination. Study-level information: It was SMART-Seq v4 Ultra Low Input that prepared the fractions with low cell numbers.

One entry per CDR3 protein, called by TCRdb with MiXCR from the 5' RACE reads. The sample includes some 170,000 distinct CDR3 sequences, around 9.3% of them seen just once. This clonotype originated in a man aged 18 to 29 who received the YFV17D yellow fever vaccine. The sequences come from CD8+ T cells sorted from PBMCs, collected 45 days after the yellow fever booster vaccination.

The CDR3 reads CASSSPQGKDEQYF. In DNA form, the CDR3 reads TGTGCCAGCAGCTCCCCTCAGGGGAAGGACGAGCAGTACTTC. The rearrangement uses TRBV5-4 and TRBJ2-7, with D possibly being TRBD1 (6 bases). V was trimmed by 3 bases and J by 5 bases, leaving 15 bases between them. CDR1 is SGHNT and CDR2 is YYREEE in the germline V gene (reference sequence). CDR3 length equals 14 residues.